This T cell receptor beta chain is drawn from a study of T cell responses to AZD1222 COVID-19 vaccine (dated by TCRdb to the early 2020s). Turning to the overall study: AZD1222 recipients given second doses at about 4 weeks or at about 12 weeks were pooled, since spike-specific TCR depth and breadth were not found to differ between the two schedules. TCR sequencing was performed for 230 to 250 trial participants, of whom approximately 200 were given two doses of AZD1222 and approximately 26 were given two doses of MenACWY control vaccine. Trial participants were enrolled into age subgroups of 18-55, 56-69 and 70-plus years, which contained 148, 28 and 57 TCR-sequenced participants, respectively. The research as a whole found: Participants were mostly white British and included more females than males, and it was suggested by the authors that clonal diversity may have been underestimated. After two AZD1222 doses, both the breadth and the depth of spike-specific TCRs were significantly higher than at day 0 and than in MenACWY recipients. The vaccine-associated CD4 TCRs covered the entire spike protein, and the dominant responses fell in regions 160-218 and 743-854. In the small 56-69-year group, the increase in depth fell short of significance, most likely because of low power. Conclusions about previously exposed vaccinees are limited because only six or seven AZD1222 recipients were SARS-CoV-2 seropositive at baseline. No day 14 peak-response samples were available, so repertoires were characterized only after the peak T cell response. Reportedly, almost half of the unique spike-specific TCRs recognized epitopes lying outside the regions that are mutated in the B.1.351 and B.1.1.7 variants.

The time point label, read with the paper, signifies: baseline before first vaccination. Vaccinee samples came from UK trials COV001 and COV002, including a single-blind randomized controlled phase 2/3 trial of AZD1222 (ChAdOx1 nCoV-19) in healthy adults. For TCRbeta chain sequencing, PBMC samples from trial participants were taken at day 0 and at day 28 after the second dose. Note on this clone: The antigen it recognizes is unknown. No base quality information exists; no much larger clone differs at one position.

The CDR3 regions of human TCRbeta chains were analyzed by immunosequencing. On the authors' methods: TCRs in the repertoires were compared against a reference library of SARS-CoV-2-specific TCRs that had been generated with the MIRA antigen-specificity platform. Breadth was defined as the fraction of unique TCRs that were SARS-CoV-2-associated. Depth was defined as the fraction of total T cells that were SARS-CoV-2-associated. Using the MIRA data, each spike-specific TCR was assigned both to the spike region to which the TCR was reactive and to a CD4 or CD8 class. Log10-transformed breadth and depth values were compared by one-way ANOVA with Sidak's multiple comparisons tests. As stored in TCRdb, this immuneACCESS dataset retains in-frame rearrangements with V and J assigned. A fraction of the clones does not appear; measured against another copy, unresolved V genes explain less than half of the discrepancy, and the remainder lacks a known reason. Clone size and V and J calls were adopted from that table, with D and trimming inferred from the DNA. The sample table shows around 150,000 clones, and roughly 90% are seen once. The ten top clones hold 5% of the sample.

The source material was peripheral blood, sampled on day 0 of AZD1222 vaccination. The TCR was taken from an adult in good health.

The CDR3 reads CASHLTGTSGRDTQFF. At the DNA level, the sequence is TGCGCCAGCCACCTAACCGGGACTAGCGGGAGGGATACTCAGTTCTTC. The chain is encoded by TRBV4-1 joined to TRBJ2-1, with TRBD2 identical over 16 junction bases. Counted from cysteine to phenylalanine, this CDR3 has 16 amino acids. Kept here is only the CDR3 DNA, which spans 48 bases and is read in frame from base 1. Trimming takes 8 bases off V and 13 bases off J; junction bases not matched to a gene: 14. The germline V gene encodes CDR1 MGHRA and CDR2 YSYEKL.